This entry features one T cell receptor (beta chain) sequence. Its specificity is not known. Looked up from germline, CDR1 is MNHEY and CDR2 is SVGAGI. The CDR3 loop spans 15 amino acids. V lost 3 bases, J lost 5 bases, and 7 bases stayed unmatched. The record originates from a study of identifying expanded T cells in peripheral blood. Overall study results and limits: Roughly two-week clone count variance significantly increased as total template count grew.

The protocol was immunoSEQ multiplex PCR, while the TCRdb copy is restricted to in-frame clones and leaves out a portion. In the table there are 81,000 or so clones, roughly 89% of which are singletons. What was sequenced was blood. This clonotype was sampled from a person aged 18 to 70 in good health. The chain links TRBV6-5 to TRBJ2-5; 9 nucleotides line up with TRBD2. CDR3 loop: CASSYIAGVKETQYF. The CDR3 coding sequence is TGTGCCAGCAGTTATATAGCGGGAGTCAAGGAGACCCAGTACTTC.